This TCR beta chain came from a study of T-cell reconstitution after alpha-beta-depleted transplantation in children. Study observations and caveats: Newly produced T cells mostly provided counts and TCRbeta diversity after one year, as hyperexpanded clones declined.

Unique molecular identifiers were incorporated into the prepared TCRbeta library. TCRdb itself ran the PCR reads through MiXCR, one entry per CDR3 protein. The data contain about 980,000 distinct CDR3 sequences, about 29% of them singletons. To note about this clonotype: Its antigen remains unidentified.

Germline CDR1 SGHTA, CDR2 FQGNSA. Trimming pared 1 base from V and 4 bases from J, leaving 13 bases between. The CDR3 is made up of 15 amino acids. The rearrangement joins TRBV7-2 to TRBJ1-1, with TRBD1 as a possible D gene (6 bases). This receptor was obtained from a boy younger than two who had a stem cell transplant for SCID, so the T cells may come from the graft donor. The sample here was PBMCs, mostly from graft donor cells, taken 360 days after TCRalphabeta/CD19-depleted stem cell transplant. Here the CDR3 DNA reads TGTGCCAGCAGCTTAGTACGGGGGGCGTTCACTGAAGCTTTCTTT. Residues: CASSLVRGAFTEAFF.